The next 16 T cell receptor beta chains were all read from a single sample in a study of OX40 agonist ivuxolimab in advanced cancers. Data came from immunoSEQ multiplex PCR; TCRdb stores just in-frame clones and leaves some out. The sample records some 95,000 clones, just over 90% being singletons. This specimen was CD4+ or CD8+ T cells sorted from blood, taken in a trial of the OX40 agonist ivuxolimab. These receptors came from an adult with an advanced solid tumor such as melanoma, head and neck, liver or kidney cancer.

This CDR3 is CASSLAGTGVQETQYF. CDR3 nucleotides: TGTGCCAGCAGCTTGGCGGGGACAGGGGTACAAGAGACCCAGTACTTC. This rearrangement joins TRBV7-9 to TRBJ2-5, with TRBD1 matching over 10 bases. CDR3 length equals 16 residues. Germline CDR1 reads SEHNR; CDR2 reads FQNEAQ (reference sequence). Trimming took 3 bases from V and 2 from J; bases not matched to a gene: 6.

The chain uses TRBV11-2 and TRBJ2-2, with TRBD2 as a possible D gene (6 bases). With 5 bases removed from V and 6 bases from J, the gap between germline ends came to 13 bases. The CDR3 contains 14 residues. The germline V gene encodes CDR1 SGHAT and CDR2 FQNNGV. In DNA form, the CDR3 reads TGTGCCAGCAGCCCTAAGACTAGATCCGGGGAGCTGTTTTTT. Residues: CASSPKTRSGELFF.

The chain links TRBV7-9 to TRBJ2-5; D remains unclear. Germline V gives CDR1 SEHNR, CDR2 FQNEAQ (reference sequence). The CDR3 has 14 residues. V was clipped by 5 bases and J by 0 bases, with 10 bases between them. CDR3: CASSVLANQETQYF. The CDR3 region has the DNA TGTGCCAGCAGCGTACTGGCTAACCAAGAGACCCAGTACTTC.

The chain joins TRBV6-5 to TRBJ1-1; 9 nucleotides match TRBD1. Germline lookup yields CDR1 MNHEY and CDR2 SVGAGI. The CDR3 runs 14 residues. V lost 2 bases and J lost 5; bases outside the gene matches: 3. DNA of the CDR3: TGTGCCAGCAGTTACAGGGACAGGGCAACTGAAGCTTTCTTT. Amino acid sequence: CASSYRDRATEAFF.

J is TRBJ2-3 and V is TRBV10-3; no definite D call. The CDR3 runs 18 residues. Trimming took off 7 bases at V and 0 bases at J, with 23 bases between the two ends. The V gene's germline CDR1 is ENHRY and CDR2 SYGVKD. Here the CDR3 DNA reads TGTGCCATCACCGAGAAACCAGACGCCGGAGCTAGCACAGATACGCAGTATTTT. Amino acids: CAITEKPDAGASTDTQYF.

The chain combines TRBV19 with TRBJ1-5; 8 bases line up with TRBD1. V lost 3 bases, J lost 5 bases, and 3 bases stayed unmatched. This CDR3 has 14 amino acids. Looked up from germline, CDR1 is LNHDA and CDR2 is SQIVND (reference sequence). For the CDR3, the DNA is TGTGCCAGTAGTATCAACAGGGGGGATCAGCCCCAGCATTTT. Its protein product is CASSINRGDQPQHF.

J is TRBJ2-3 and V is TRBV18; D tentatively fits TRBD1 or TRBD2 (5 bases each). The V gene lost 6 bases and the J gene lost 2 bases, with 18 bases spanning the gap. The CDR3 spans 16 residues. Germline CDR1 is KGHSH and CDR2 is LQKENI. In DNA, the CDR3 is TGTGCCAGCTCCCCCGGGGTGGGACGTACCACAGATACGCAGTATTTT. It encodes CASSPGVGRTTDTQYF.

This chain links TRBV5-6 with TRBJ1-5, with D maybe TRBD1 (6 bases). Germline V gene lookup returns CDR1 SGHDT and CDR2 YYEEEE. V was clipped by 1 base and J by 0 bases, with 20 bases between them. The CDR3 has 19 residues. The CDR3 region has the DNA TGTGCCAGCAGCTTGTCCAGGCACAGGGTAGCGGGTAGCAATCAGCCCCAGCATTTT. Amino acids: CASSLSRHRVAGSNQPQHF.

This chain joins TRBV5-1 and TRBJ2-1, with TRBD2 matching 8 bases. The V segment lost 4 bases and the J segment 0 bases; nucleotides outside the gene matches: 18. The CDR3 is 20 residues long. CDR1 is SGHRS, CDR2 YFSETQ, per germline. The CDR3 here is CASSPGPWAGGLSSYNEQFF. In DNA, the CDR3 is TGCGCCAGCAGCCCTGGACCCTGGGCGGGAGGCCTAAGCTCCTACAATGAGCAGTTCTTC. Full variable domain (remainder filled in from reference TRBV5-1 and TRBJ2-1): KAGVTQTPRYLIKTRGQQVTLSCSPISGHRSVSWYQQTPGQGLQFLFEYFSETQRNKGNFPGRFSGRQFSNSRSEMNVSTLELGDSALYLCASSPGPWAGGLSSYNEQFFGPGTRLTVL.

Worth noting for this clone: The same CDR3 is also encoded by other DNA sequences in this sample. This sequence joins TRBV7-3 and TRBJ2-1; 10 bases fit TRBD2. Germline V gene lookup returns CDR1 SGHTA and CDR2 FQGTGA. The CDR3 is 15 residues long. With 5 bases clipped from V and 3 bases from J, the junction kept 4 bases outside the gene matches. The chain's CDR3 is CASSLLAGGYNEQFF. CDR3 coding DNA: TGTGCCAGCAGCCTCTTAGCGGGGGGCTACAATGAGCAGTTCTTC.

A remark on this clone: One junction end disagrees with the germline gene, perhaps due to a read error. The V call is TRBV11-2, the J call TRBJ2-2; D unresolved. Germline-derived CDR1 and CDR2 are SGHAT and FQNNGV. The CDR3 contains 14 residues. The CDR3 DNA reads as TGTGCCAGCAACTTACTCGGTGGCACCGGGGAGCTGTTTTTT. This codes for CASNLLGGTGELFF.

The V and J genes are TRBV7-3 and TRBJ1-6; perhaps TRBD1 as D (5 bases). This CDR3 has 15 amino acids. V was shortened by 4 bases and J by 9 bases, with 16 bases between the two germline ends. Germline values: CDR1 SGHTA, CDR2 FQGTGA. CDR3 amino acids: CASSSPPGHPSPLHF. For the CDR3, the DNA is TGTGCCAGCAGCTCCCCCCCAGGGCACCCTTCACCCCTCCACTTT.

As concerns this clone: No DNA is shown, since the ends of the CDR3 on it are uncertain; the CDR3 is the one TCRdb lists. This chain joins TRBV27 and TRBJ2-3. The V gene's germline CDR1 is MNHEY and CDR2 SMNVEV (reference sequence). The CDR3 region is 14 residues in length, termini included. The CDR3 loop is CASSSSWGTDTQYF.

The V call is TRBV14, the J call TRBJ2-5; 7 nucleotides agree with TRBD1. The CDR3 runs 16 residues. The ends lost 4 bases at V and 4 bases at J; junction bases unmatched: 12. Germline V gene lookup returns CDR1 SGHDN and CDR2 FVKESK. The CDR3 here is CASSLQQSGGRETQYF. For the CDR3, the DNA is TGTGCCAGCAGCCTGCAGCAGTCAGGGGGTAGAGAGACCCAGTACTTC.

This clone was detected only once. This sequence joins TRBV25-1 and TRBJ2-7, with D possibly being TRBD1 (5 bases). Trimming removed 4 bases at V and 5 bases at J, with 18 bases between. CDR3 length: 15 amino acids. CDR1 is MGHDK, CDR2 SYGVNS, per germline. The CDR3 coding sequence is TGTGCCAGCAGTGGAGCACTCATGGACACAAACGAGCAGTACTTC. This gives the protein CASSGALMDTNEQYF.

This chain connects TRBV7-2 to TRBJ2-1, with 8 bases matching TRBD2. This CDR3 comprises 14 residues. The V and J ends lost 7 bases and 6 bases, in that order; junction bases with no gene match: 8. From germline, CDR1 is SGHTA and CDR2 FQGNSA. CDR3 sequence: CASTLQAGANEQFF. The CDR3 DNA reads as TGTGCCAGCACCCTCCAAGCGGGAGCCAATGAGCAGTTCTTC.